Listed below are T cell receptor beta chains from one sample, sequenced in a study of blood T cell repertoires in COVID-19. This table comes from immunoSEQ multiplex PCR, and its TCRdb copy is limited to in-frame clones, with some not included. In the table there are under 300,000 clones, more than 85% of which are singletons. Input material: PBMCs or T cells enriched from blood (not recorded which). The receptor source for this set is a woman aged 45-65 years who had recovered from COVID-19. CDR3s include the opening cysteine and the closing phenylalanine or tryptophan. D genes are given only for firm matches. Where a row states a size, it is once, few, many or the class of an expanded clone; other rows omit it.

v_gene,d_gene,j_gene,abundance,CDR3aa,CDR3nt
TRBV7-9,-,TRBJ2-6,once,CASHRSGFTSGANVLTF,TGTGCCAGCCATAGGAGCGGGTTTACCTCTGGGGCCAACGTCCTGACTTTC
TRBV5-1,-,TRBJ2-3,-,CASSLDRDDTQYF,TGCGCCAGCAGCTTGGACAGGGACGATACGCAGTATTTT
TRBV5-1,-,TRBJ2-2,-,CASSVAGDTGELFF,TGCGCCAGCAGCGTGGCAGGGGACACCGGGGAGCTGTTTTTT
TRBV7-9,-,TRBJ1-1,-,CASSLAFGGATDTEAFF,TGTGCCAGCAGCTTAGCGTTCGGGGGAGCTACGGACACTGAAGCTTTCTTT
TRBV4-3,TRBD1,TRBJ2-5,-,CASSQGPDRGETQYF,TGCGCCAGCAGCCAAGGGCCCGACAGGGGAGAGACCCAGTACTTC
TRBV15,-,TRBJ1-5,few,CATSRVQVGQPQHF,TGTGCCACCAGCAGAGTTCAGGTTGGTCAGCCCCAGCATTTT
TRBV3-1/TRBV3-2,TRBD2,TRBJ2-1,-,CASSQDPVRLAGDNEQFF,TGTGCCAGCAGCCAAGATCCAGTCAGACTAGCGGGCGACAATGAGCAGTTCTTC
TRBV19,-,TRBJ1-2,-,CASSNGRRGANYGYTF,TGTGCCAGTAGTAATGGACGGCGGGGGGCTAACTATGGCTACACCTTC
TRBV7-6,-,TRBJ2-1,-,CASSLVEGGEQFF,TGTGCCAGCAGCTTAGTTGAGGGTGGTGAGCAGTTCTTC
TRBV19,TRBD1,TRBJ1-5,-,CASSIGAGGHNQPQHF,TGTGCCAGTAGTATAGGGGCAGGGGGCCACAATCAGCCCCAGCATTTT
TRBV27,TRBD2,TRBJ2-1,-,CASSPASGRVNNEQFF,TGTGCCAGCAGCCCCGCTAGCGGGAGGGTTAACAATGAGCAGTTCTTC
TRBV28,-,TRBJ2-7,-,CASSLYGSREQYF,TGTGCCAGCAGTTTATACGGTTCGCGGGAGCAGTACTTC